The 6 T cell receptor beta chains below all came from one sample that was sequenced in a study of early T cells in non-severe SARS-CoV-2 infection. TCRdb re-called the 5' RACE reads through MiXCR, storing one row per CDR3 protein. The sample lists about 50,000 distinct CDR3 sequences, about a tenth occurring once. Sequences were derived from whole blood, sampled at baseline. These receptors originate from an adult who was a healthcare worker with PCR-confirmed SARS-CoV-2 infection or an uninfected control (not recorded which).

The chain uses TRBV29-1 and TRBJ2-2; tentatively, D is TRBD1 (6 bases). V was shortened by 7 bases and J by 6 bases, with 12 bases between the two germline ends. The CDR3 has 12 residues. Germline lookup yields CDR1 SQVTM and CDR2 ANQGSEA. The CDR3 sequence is CSAGTSAGELFF. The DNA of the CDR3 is TGCAGCGCCGGGACATCCGCCGGGGAGCTGTTTTTT.

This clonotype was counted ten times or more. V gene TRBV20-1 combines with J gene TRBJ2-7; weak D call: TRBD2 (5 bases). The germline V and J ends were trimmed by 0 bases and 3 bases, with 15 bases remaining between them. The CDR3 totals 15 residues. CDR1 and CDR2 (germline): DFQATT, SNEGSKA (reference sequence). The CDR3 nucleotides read TGCAGTGCTAGAGATACGAGGGAAGGGCTCTACGAGCAGTACTTC. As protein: CSARDTREGLYEQYF.

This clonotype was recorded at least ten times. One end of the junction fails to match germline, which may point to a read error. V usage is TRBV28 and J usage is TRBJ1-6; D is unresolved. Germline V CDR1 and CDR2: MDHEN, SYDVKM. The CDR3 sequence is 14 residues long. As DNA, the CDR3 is TGTGCCAGCAGTTTACGACCACAGAATTCACCCCTCCATTTT. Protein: CASSLRPQNSPLHF.

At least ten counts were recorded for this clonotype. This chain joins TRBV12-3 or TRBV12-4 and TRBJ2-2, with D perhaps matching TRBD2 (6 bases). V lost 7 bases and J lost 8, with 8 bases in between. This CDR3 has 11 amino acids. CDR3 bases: TGTGCCAGCACCGGGGGAGGGGAGCTGTTTTTT. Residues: CASTGGGELFF.

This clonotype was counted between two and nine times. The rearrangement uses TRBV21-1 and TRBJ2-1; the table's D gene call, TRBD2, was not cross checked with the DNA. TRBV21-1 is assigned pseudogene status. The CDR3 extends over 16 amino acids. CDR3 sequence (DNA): TGTGCCAGCAGCAAAGGAGGACTAGCTTCCTACAATGAGCAGTTCTTC. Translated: CASSKGGLASYNEQFF.

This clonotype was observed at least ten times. CDR3 sequence reads: CASSIRSGVSYNEQFF. Written as DNA, the CDR3 is TGTGCCAGTAGTATTAGGTCCGGGGTTTCCTACAATGAGCAGTTCTTC. V and J are TRBV19 and TRBJ2-1; D may be TRBD2 (5 bases). Germline V gene lookup returns CDR1 LNHDA and CDR2 SQIVND (reference sequence). The CDR3 length is 16 residues. Trimming stripped 3 bases from V and 1 base from J, with 13 bases between.